Below are 27 T cell receptor beta chains sequenced from a single sample in a study of spatial heterogeneity in lung cancer. MiXCR, run by TCRdb on the 5' RACE reads, gives a single entry per CDR3 protein. The repertoire holds tens of thousands of distinct CDR3 sequences, with around 3.1% as singletons. Specified time point: sample taken at primary tumor resection. Sample: normal lung tissue next to the tumor, taken at surgery. The origin of the receptors is a male donor with early-stage non-small cell lung cancer.

This clonotype was seen ten or more times. This chain uses TRBV3-1 with TRBJ2-7; the D gene could be TRBD1 or TRBD2 (5 bases each). Germline V CDR1 and CDR2: LGHDT, YNNKEL (reference sequence). V was cut by 1 base and J by 5 bases, with 6 bases left in between. The CDR3 extends over 12 amino acids. This chain's CDR3 is CASSQGDDEQYF. The CDR3 coding sequence is TGTGCCAGCAGCCAAGGGGACGACGAGCAGTACTTC.

For this clonotype: A read error may explain this, as a much larger clone is one base away. The V gene is TRBV7-3, the J gene TRBJ1-1, with D tentatively TRBD1 (5 bases). Germline CDR1 is SGHTA and CDR2 is FQGTGA. CDR3 length: 13 residues. V lost 5 bases, J lost 4 bases, and 11 bases lay in between. The CDR3 protein is CASSRQKSTEAFF. In DNA, the CDR3 is TGTGCCAGCAGCCGACAGAAGAGCACTGAAGCTTTCTTT.

This clonotype was seen repeatedly, ten times or more. The chain is built from TRBV12-3 or TRBV12-4 and TRBJ1-5; D gene ambiguous. V lost 3 bases to trimming and J lost 5 bases, with 5 bases between them. The CDR3 consists of 12 residues. CDR3 protein: CASSFGDQPQHF. CDR3 bases: TGTGCCAGCAGTTTTGGGGATCAGCCCCAGCATTTT.

This clonotype was detected ten times or more. The rearrangement joins TRBV20-1 to TRBJ2-3, with TRBD2 matching over 10 bases. After removal of 3 bases from V and 4 bases from J, the junction contained 7 bases not matched to a gene. The CDR3 has 15 amino acids. The V gene's germline CDR1 is DFQATT and CDR2 SNEGSKA (reference sequence). The CDR3 loop reads CSASKSSGSADTQYF. DNA for the CDR3: TGCAGTGCTAGTAAATCTAGCGGGAGTGCAGATACGCAGTATTTT.

The sample holds many counts of this clonotype. The chain combines TRBV6-1 with TRBJ2-3, with D possibly being TRBD1 (6 bases). Trimming removed 11 bases from V and 0 bases from J, with 12 bases in between. Germline V lookup: CDR1 MNHNS, CDR2 SASEGT. This CDR3 region has 13 residues. The CDR3 nucleotides read TGTGCCGTAAACAGGGTTAGCACAGATACGCAGTATTTT. Translated, it gives CAVNRVSTDTQYF.

This clonotype has a count of ten or more. This rearrangement joins TRBV28 to TRBJ1-5; D not certain. Germline values: CDR1 MDHEN, CDR2 SYDVKM. Trimming took 6 bases from V and 4 from J, leaving 16 bases between them. The CDR3 totals 15 residues. The CDR3 DNA reads as TGTGCCAGCAGCCAAGGACCGGGCGGGAATCAGCCCCAGCATTTT. Translated: CASSQGPGGNQPQHF.

This clonotype was picked up many times. V is TRBV27 and J is TRBJ1-2; 8 nucleotides align to TRBD1. V dropped 6 bases and J dropped 2; count of bases not matched to a gene: 5. This CDR3 has 14 residues. The germline V gene encodes CDR1 MNHEY and CDR2 SMNVEV (reference sequence). The CDR3 DNA is TGTGCCAGCAGAAGGACAGGGACGAACTATGGCTACACCTTC. It specifies CASRRTGTNYGYTF.

Many counts were recorded for this clonotype. The DNA of the CDR3 is TGTGCCACCAGTGATTTGCCCCCTCTAGTAACGCAGTATTTT. Translation gives CATSDLPPLVTQYF. The V and J genes are TRBV24-1 and TRBJ2-3; D gene ambiguous. The V end lost 0 bases, the J end lost 9 bases, and 12 bases lay between the germline ends. Germline CDR1 and CDR2: KGHDR and SFDVKD. This CDR3 spans 14 amino acids.

This clonotype was recorded many times. This chain uses TRBV7-9 with TRBJ2-2; D is undetermined. This CDR3 spans 13 amino acids. Germline values: CDR1 SEHNR, CDR2 FQNEAQ (reference sequence). V shed 3 bases and J shed 7 bases, with 9 bases lying between them. The CDR3 protein is CASSLKGFGELFF. The CDR3, as DNA: TGTGCCAGCAGCTTGAAGGGATTCGGGGAGCTGTTTTTT.

This clonotype was recorded many times. The chain employs TRBV27 and TRBJ2-1; D not resolved. Germline CDR1 MNHEY, CDR2 SMNVEV (reference sequence). The V end was cut by 2 bases, the J end by 15 bases, with 11 bases between. The CDR3 sequence is 11 residues long. The CDR3 DNA reads TGTGCCAGCAGTTTAAATAAGGGTCTGTTCTTC. Translation gives CASSLNKGLFF.

This clonotype showed up many times. This chain uses TRBV20-1 with TRBJ2-7; 9 bases fit TRBD1. The CDR3 extends over 15 amino acids. CDR1 and CDR2 (germline): DFQATT, SNEGSKA (reference sequence). V gave up 5 bases and J gave up 2 bases; unmatched junction bases: 10. CDR3 coding DNA: TGCAGTGCTGAGGGACAGGGAACACGTCCCTACGAGCAGTACTTC. This sequence encodes CSAEGQGTRPYEQYF.

There are many counts of this clonotype. The J gene is TRBJ2-1, the V gene TRBV2; 15 bases are a match to TRBD2. The CDR3 spans 15 residues. Trimming at V came to 5 bases and at J to 7 bases, leaving 3 bases not matched to a gene. Germline V lookup: CDR1 SNHLY, CDR2 FYNNEI. CDR3 region: CASSTGTSGRNEQFF. The CDR3 DNA sequence: TGTGCCAGCAGTACCGGGACTAGCGGGAGGAATGAGCAGTTCTTC.

This clonotype has at least ten counts. The chain is built from TRBV20-1 and TRBJ1-3; 8 nucleotides agree with TRBD1. The ends lost 2 bases at V and 3 bases at J; junction bases unmatched: 6. Germline CDR1 and CDR2: DFQATT and SNEGSKA (reference sequence). CDR3 length equals 15 residues. CDR3 DNA: TGCAGTGCTAGAACTGACAGGGGCAGTGGAAACACCATATATTTT. This gives the protein CSARTDRGSGNTIYF.

In its sample, this clonotype was seen many times. The CDR3 loop reads CASSLQGGNSPLHF. DNA of the CDR3: TGTGCCAGCAGCCTACAGGGAGGTAATTCACCCCTCCACTTT. The J gene is TRBJ1-6, the V gene TRBV7-9; D might be TRBD1 (6 bases). The CDR3 length is 14 residues. CDR1 is SEHNR, CDR2 FQNEAQ, per germline (reference sequence). Trimming took off 5 bases at V and 6 bases at J, with 11 bases between the two ends.

This clonotype was counted many times. This chain links TRBV3-1 with TRBJ2-5, with D perhaps TRBD1 (6 bases). The germline gives CDR1 LGHDT, CDR2 YNNKEL (reference sequence). This CDR3 has 15 amino acids. V was shortened by 6 bases and J by 4 bases, with 18 bases between the two germline ends. The CDR3: CASRLTGMSIETQYF. CDR3 bases: TGTGCCAGCAGACTAACAGGGATGTCTATAGAGACCCAGTACTTC.

This clonotype was picked up many times. The chain has TRBV5-1 and TRBJ1-5; D is unresolved. The length of the CDR3 is 13 residues. Germline CDR1 and CDR2: SGHRS and YFSETQ. Trimming cost V 0 bases and J 7 bases, with 8 bases left between them. The CDR3 bases are TGCGCCAGCAGCTTGGATGTAGGACAGCCCCAGCATTTT. Translation gives CASSLDVGQPQHF.

This clonotype has just a few counts. The J gene is TRBJ2-1, the V gene TRBV7-9; D possibly uses TRBD1 or TRBD2 (5 bases each). Germline-derived CDR1 and CDR2 are SEHNR and FQNEAQ (reference sequence). V dropped 0 bases and J dropped 2 bases, with 8 bases sitting between them. The CDR3 length is 15 residues. Written as DNA, the CDR3 is TGTGCCAGCAGCTTAGCGGTGGGACCCTACAATGAGCAGTTCTTC. It is translated as CASSLAVGPYNEQFF.

This clonotype was recorded many times. V gene TRBV28 combines with J gene TRBJ2-5; D not resolved. The CDR3 consists of 14 residues. V lost 6 bases and J 1 base, leaving 12 bases between the germline ends. Germline values: CDR1 MDHEN, CDR2 SYDVKM. CDR3 residues: CASSRAASQETQYF. In DNA form, the CDR3 reads TGTGCCAGCAGCCGGGCCGCATCCCAAGAGACCCAGTACTTC.

In this sample, this clonotype turned up many times. The chain joins TRBV28 to TRBJ2-7, with TRBD1 identical over 8 bases. CDR1 is MDHEN and CDR2 is SYDVKM in the germline V gene. The CDR3 is 14 residues long. J was trimmed by 4 bases and V by 4 bases; bases with no gene match: 6. The CDR3 DNA reads TGTGCCAGCAGTTCCAGGACAGGGATGTACGAGCAGTACTTC. It specifies CASSSRTGMYEQYF.

This clonotype appeared many times. The V and J genes are TRBV27 and TRBJ1-6; no clear D gene. Germline V gene sequence: CDR1 MNHEY, CDR2 SMNVEV (reference sequence). CDR3 length equals 14 residues. Trimming took off 1 base at V and 7 bases at J, with 8 bases between the two ends. In DNA form, the CDR3 reads TGTGCCAGCAGTTTATGGGCAGCCAATTCACCCCTCCACTTT. Translation: CASSLWAANSPLHF.

This clonotype was counted at least ten times. The genes are TRBV7-9 and TRBJ1-1; tentative D call: TRBD1 (5 bases). The germline V and J ends were trimmed by 3 bases and 3 bases, with 8 bases remaining between them. This CDR3 is built from 13 residues. Germline V gene data show CDR1 as SEHNR and CDR2 as FQNEAQ (reference sequence). The CDR3 DNA reads as TGTGCCAGCAGCTTCGACAGTTACACTGAAGCTTTCTTT. Protein: CASSFDSYTEAFF.

This clonotype was counted many times. The chain carries TRBV6-5 and TRBJ2-2; D is perhaps TRBD2 (5 bases). Germline CDR1 MNHEY, CDR2 SVGAGI. The V end was cut by 2 bases, the J end by 6 bases, with 7 bases between. The CDR3 runs 13 residues. The CDR3 sequence: CASSYLGAGELFF. CDR3 DNA: TGTGCCAGCAGTTACCTCGGGGCCGGGGAGCTGTTTTTT.

This clonotype has a count of ten or more. This chain joins TRBV27 and TRBJ2-6; 7 nucleotides match TRBD1. The CDR3 runs 18 residues. V was pared by 2 bases and J by 1 base, with 8 bases of the junction left unmatched. In germline, CDR1 is MNHEY, CDR2 SMNVEV (reference sequence). The CDR3: CASSLIYGTASGANVLTF. The CDR3 nucleotides are TGTGCCAGCAGTTTAATTTATGGGACAGCGTCTGGGGCCAACGTCCTGACTTTC.

This clonotype was seen many times. The V and J genes are TRBV7-9 and TRBJ2-3, with TRBD2 matching over 9 bases. V trimming: 5 bases; J trimming: 0 bases; junction bases outside the gene matches: 3. The CDR3 is 15 amino acids. CDR1 is SEHNR and CDR2 is FQNEAQ in the germline V gene (reference sequence). Here the CDR3 reads CASSPSGISTDTQYF. The CDR3 DNA is TGTGCCAGCAGCCCTAGCGGGATTAGCACAGATACGCAGTATTTT.

This clonotype was counted at least ten times. The genes are TRBV27 and TRBJ1-1; D uncertain. The CDR3 has 13 residues. With 4 bases removed from V and 1 base from J, the gap between germline ends came to 7 bases. Germline V gene sequence: CDR1 MNHEY, CDR2 SMNVEV (reference sequence). CDR3 coding DNA: TGTGCCAGCAGTTCTAAGGGGAACACTGAAGCTTTCTTT. Protein: CASSSKGNTEAFF.

This clonotype was seen repeatedly, ten times or more. This sequence joins TRBV19 and TRBJ1-4; D not certain. Germline lookup yields CDR1 LNHDA and CDR2 SQIVND (reference sequence). CDR3 length: 14 residues. Trimming pared 3 bases from V and 3 bases from J, leaving 8 bases between. The CDR3 DNA is TGTGCCAGTAGTATTGCGTCGGCTAATGAAAAACTGTTTTTT. Translated: CASSIASANEKLFF.

Only a few counts were recorded for this clonotype. The chain carries TRBV19 and TRBJ2-5, with D uncertain. The CDR3 extends over 15 amino acids. Germline CDR1 LNHDA, CDR2 SQIVND (reference sequence). Trimming removed 1 base from V and 2 bases from J, with 11 bases in between. DNA for the CDR3: TGTGCCAGTAGTATAGCCGGGCGGCATCAAGAGACCCAGTACTTC. Protein: CASSIAGRHQETQYF.